A single sample gave rise to the 20 T cell receptor beta chains below, sequenced in a study of blood T cells in healthy people across ages. The authors ran a second PCR of roughly 6 to 12 cycles using a sample-barcoded 5' primer and a J-beta primer mix. TCRdb re-called the 5' RACE reads with MiXCR, one entry per CDR3 protein. The sample includes 1.5 million to 2 million distinct CDR3 sequences, 30% to 40% of them seen just once. The sequencing input was blood. Every receptor here comes from a human donor in good health.

This clonotype was found a few times. The chain couples TRBV6-1 to TRBJ1-3; D is uncertain. V was shortened by 6 bases and J by 0 bases, with 12 bases between the two germline ends. Germline CDR1 and CDR2: MNHNS and SASEGT. CDR3 length: 15 amino acids. CDR3 loop: CASSPLTVSGNTIYF. The CDR3 DNA reads as TGTGCCAGCAGCCCCCTGACGGTCTCTGGAAACACCATATATTTT.

The chain combines TRBV28 with TRBJ2-7; either TRBD1 or TRBD2 may fit D (5 bases each). V shed 8 bases and J shed 12 bases, with 23 bases lying between them. This CDR3 spans 13 amino acids. In germline, CDR1 is MDHEN, CDR2 SYDVKM. Here the CDR3 reads CASRTTRAGTRYF. The CDR3 DNA is TGTGCCAGCCGGACAACTAGGGCTGGGACCCGGTACTTC.

This rearrangement joins TRBV29-1 to TRBJ2-1; no firm D call. V dropped 4 bases and J dropped 8 bases, with 15 bases sitting between them. The CDR3 consists of 13 residues. Germline-derived CDR1 and CDR2 are SQVTM and ANQGSEA. CDR3 residues: CSVVSDTRHEQFF. The DNA for the CDR3 is TGCAGCGTTGTATCCGATACCAGGCATGAGCAGTTCTTC.

The CDR3 bases are TGTGCCAGCTCACCTTCAGGGGAATCCTTAAACATTCAGTACTTC. Translating it yields CASSPSGESLNIQYF. The chain uses TRBV18 and TRBJ2-4, with D perhaps matching TRBD1 (6 bases). Trimming cost V 3 bases and J 6 bases, with 15 bases left between them. The germline gives CDR1 KGHSH, CDR2 LQKENI. This CDR3 has 15 residues.

The chain couples TRBV5-4 to TRBJ2-3; tentative D call: TRBD2 (5 bases). The CDR3 is 17 amino acids. Germline CDR1 and CDR2: SGHNT and YYREEE (reference sequence). Trimming removed 1 base at V and 0 bases at J, with 15 bases between. As DNA, the CDR3 is TGTGCCAGCAGCTTGTTACTGATGGGGAGTAGCACAGATACGCAGTATTTT. This gives the protein CASSLLLMGSSTDTQYF.

The J gene is TRBJ2-1, the V gene TRBV24-1; 8 nucleotides align to TRBD2. The CDR3 length is 17 residues. In germline, CDR1 is KGHDR, CDR2 SFDVKD. V was pared by 10 bases and J by 8 bases, with 21 bases of the junction left unmatched. CDR3 sequence reads: CATSTGRTGTSIYEQFF. The CDR3 DNA follows: TGTGCCACTTCGACTGGGCGAACCGGGACTAGTATCTATGAGCAGTTCTTC.

V usage is TRBV10-3 and J usage is TRBJ2-7; no clear D gene. V gave up 0 bases and J gave up 6 bases, with 15 bases separating them. Germline V gene sequence: CDR1 ENHRY, CDR2 SYGVKD. The CDR3 spans 15 residues. CDR3 loop: CAISESRTGVSEQYF. Here the CDR3 DNA reads TGTGCCATCAGTGAGTCGAGGACGGGCGTAAGCGAGCAGTACTTC.

The V call is TRBV28, the J call TRBJ2-7; D perhaps matches TRBD1 (6 bases). CDR3 length: 15 amino acids. V lost 3 bases and J 12 bases, leaving 24 bases between the germline ends. Germline V gene data show CDR1 as MDHEN and CDR2 as SYDVKM. The CDR3 loop reads CASSFNQQGLLLPYF. DNA for the CDR3: TGTGCCAGCAGTTTTAATCAACAGGGCCTCCTATTGCCGTACTTC.

This clonotype has only one observation. CDR3 loop: CSASRANEYGYTF. Here the CDR3 DNA reads TGCAGTGCTAGCCGGGCGAATGAGTATGGCTACACCTTC. This sequence joins TRBV20-1 and TRBJ1-2; D unclear. With 3 bases removed from V and 5 bases from J, the gap between germline ends came to 13 bases. In germline, CDR1 is DFQATT, CDR2 SNEGSKA (reference sequence). This CDR3 spans 13 amino acids.

The rearrangement joins TRBV5-1 to TRBJ2-1; D is undetermined. Trimming left V 0 bases short and J 3 bases short, with 10 bases between. Germline CDR1 SGHRS, CDR2 YFSETQ. The CDR3 runs to 15 residues. CDR3 sequence reads: CASSLGSPGYNEQFF. CDR3 nucleotides: TGCGCCAGCAGCTTGGGCAGCCCGGGCTACAATGAGCAGTTCTTC.

This clonotype was observed a handful of times. In DNA, the CDR3 is TGTGCCAGCAGCCATCGATTACAGGGAAATGGCTACACCTTC. The encoded protein is CASSHRLQGNGYTF. The gene calls are TRBV7-6 and TRBJ1-2; perhaps TRBD1 as D (6 bases). This CDR3 contains 14 residues. Trimming took 5 bases from V and 6 from J, leaving 16 bases between them. The V gene's germline CDR1 is SGHVS and CDR2 FNYEAQ.

CDR3 amino acids: CASSPQPGQGGEQYF. As DNA, the CDR3 is TGTGCCAGCAGCCCACAACCGGGACAGGGGGGTGAGCAGTACTTC. This chain connects TRBV5-6 to TRBJ2-4, with TRBD1 matching over 11 bases. V lost 4 bases to trimming and J lost 13 bases; unmatched junction nucleotides: 13. The CDR3 extends over 15 amino acids. Germline V CDR1 and CDR2: SGHDT, YYEEEE. Supplemented by reference TRBV5-6 and TRBJ2-4, the full variable domain reads DAGVTQSPTHLIKTRGQQVTLRCSPKSGHDTVSWYQQALGQGPQFIFQYYEEEERQRGNFPDRFSGHQFPNYSSELNVNALLLGDSALYLCASSPQPGQGGEQYFGAGTRLSVL.

In its sample, this clonotype was seen a few times. The chain is built from TRBV5-1 and TRBJ2-5, with 10 bases identical to TRBD1. With the DNA end fitting TRBJ2-7 better, the J assignment may be wrong. CDR1 is SGHRS and CDR2 is YFSETQ in the germline V gene. This CDR3 has 13 amino acids. The CDR3 nucleotides are TGCGCCAGCAGCTGGGGGACAGGGGCCGAGCAGTACTTC. Translation gives CASSWGTGAEQYF.

As regards this clonotype: This clone may be a read error of a much larger clone one base away. This rearrangement joins TRBV7-9 to TRBJ2-5; possibly TRBD2 for D (5 bases). Trimming left V 4 bases short and J 4 bases short, with 13 bases between. Germline loops: CDR1 SEHNR, CDR2 FQNEAQ (reference sequence). The CDR3 is 14 amino acids. CDR3 nucleotides: TGTGCCAGCAGCTCGGGGTTGCCTGGAGAGACCCAGTACTTC. Translated: CASSSGLPGETQYF.

The rearrangement uses TRBV4-3 and TRBJ1-5; D not resolved. V lost 0 bases and J lost 4, with 10 bases in between. Looked up from germline, CDR1 is LGHNA and CDR2 is YSLEER. CDR3 length: 15 residues. Here the CDR3 DNA reads TGCGCCAGCAGCCAAGATCTTTGGGCTAATCAGCCCCAGCATTTT. Amino acid sequence: CASSQDLWANQPQHF.

This clonotype was detected once. Possible read error: a much larger clone is one base away. The chain joins TRBV7-2 to TRBJ2-7, with D tentatively TRBD1 or TRBD2 (5 bases each). This CDR3 comprises 12 residues. Trimming took off 6 bases at V and 7 bases at J, with 13 bases between the two ends. The germline CDR1 and CDR2 sequences are SGHTA and FQGNSA. The CDR3 nucleotides read TGTGCCAGCAGTGCAGGGAGAGGTGAGCAGTACTTC. It encodes CASSAGRGEQYF.

Turning to this clonotype: Given a much more abundant clone one base away, this may be a read error. The V call is TRBV4-2, the J call TRBJ2-6; D is ambiguous. From germline, CDR1 is LGHNA and CDR2 YNFKEQ. The length of the CDR3 is 18 residues. V shed 0 bases and J shed 0 bases, with 12 bases lying between them. The CDR3 sequence: CASSQEGRRSSGANVLTF. For the CDR3, the DNA is TGTGCCAGCAGCCAAGAAGGCAGACGTAGCTCTGGGGCCAACGTCCTGACTTTC.

The chain links TRBV13 to TRBJ2-1, with 9 nucleotides matching TRBD2. V lost 4 bases to trimming and J lost 2 bases; unmatched junction nucleotides: 12. CDR1 and CDR2 (germline): PRHDT, FYEKMQ (reference sequence). This CDR3 has 18 residues. Here the CDR3 DNA reads TGTGCCAGCAGCTCCTTTGGCAGTGGCGGGGGGGCCTACAATGAGCAGTTCTTC. Its translation: CASSSFGSGGGAYNEQFF.

The table lists this clonotype with a few counts. V usage is TRBV7-2 and J usage is TRBJ1-2; no definite D call. Per the germline V gene, CDR1 is SGHTA and CDR2 is FQGNSA. The CDR3 has 13 amino acids. Trimming pared 8 bases from V and 4 bases from J, leaving 14 bases between. The DNA of the CDR3 is TGTGCCAGCGGCCCCCCGGGAAGCTATGGCTACACCTTC. It encodes CASGPPGSYGYTF. Combining the CDR3 with reference TRBV7-2 and TRBJ1-2 gives the whole variable domain GAGVSQSPSNKVTEKGKDVELRCDPISGHTALYWYRQSLGQGLEFLIYFQGNSAPDKSGLPSDRFSAERTGGSVSTLTIQRTQQEDSAVYLCASGPPGSYGYTFGSGTRLTVV.

This chain connects TRBV7-2 to TRBJ1-2, with 7 bases aligning to TRBD1. J was trimmed by 7 bases and V by 1 base; bases with no gene match: 9. CDR1 is SGHTA, CDR2 FQGNSA, per germline. This CDR3 comprises 15 residues. The CDR3 is CASSLGVQGQGGYTF. CDR3 bases: TGTGCCAGCAGCTTAGGGGTACAGGGGCAGGGTGGCTACACCTTC.